This is a list of T cell receptor beta chains from one sample in a study of blood T cell repertoires in COVID-19. Repertoires were generated with immunoSEQ multiplex PCR, while TCRdb's copy carries only in-frame clones and drops some. The repertoire consists of around 260,000 clones, with roughly 87% occurring once and the leading ten covering less than 15%. Sequenced sample: peripheral blood. The receptors here all came from a human donor in a cohort sampled during active COVID-19. The CDR3 runs from the conserved cysteine through the conserved F or W. D genes are given only for firm matches. Size tells how often a clone was seen (once, few, many) or the class of an expanded clone, and some rows leave it out.

d_gene	v_gene	j_gene	abundance	CDR3aa	CDR3nt
TRBD2	TRBV6-5	TRBJ2-3	-	CATDREASTDTQYF	TGTGCCACCGACCGGGAGGCAAGCACAGATACGCAGTATTTT
TRBD2	TRBV19	TRBJ2-4	-	CASSQLAGGHRAKNIQYF	TGTGCCAGTAGCCAGCTAGCGGGAGGGCATCGAGCCAAAAACATTCAGTACTTC
TRBD1	TRBV9	TRBJ2-7	-	CASSARQGATSYEQYF	TGTGCCAGCAGCGCCAGACAGGGGGCCACGTCCTACGAGCAGTACTTC
-	TRBV4-1	TRBJ1-5	-	CASSPPYRDQPQHF	TGCGCCAGCAGCCCACCATACCGGGATCAGCCCCAGCATTTT
-	TRBV10-1	TRBJ2-2	-	CASSGGLNTGELFF	TGCGCCAGCAGCGGAGGACTTAACACCGGGGAGCTGTTTTTT
TRBD2	TRBV24-1	TRBJ2-1	-	CATSSGSKGTNEQFF	TGTGCCACCAGTAGCGGGAGTAAGGGGACCAATGAGCAGTTCTTC
-	TRBV6-5	TRBJ1-1	-	CASSYSAFGTEAFF	TGTGCCAGCAGTTACTCGGCTTTTGGCACTGAAGCTTTCTTT
-	TRBV2	TRBJ1-4	-	CATGGGQEKLFF	TGTGCCACTGGGGGCGGGCAAGAAAAACTGTTTTTT
TRBD2	TRBV27	TRBJ2-3	-	CASSTSGASTDTQYF	TGTGCCAGCAGTACTAGCGGGGCTAGCACAGATACGCAGTATTTT
-	TRBV19	TRBJ1-2	-	CASSPQNYGYTF	TGTGCCAGTAGTCCCCAAAACTATGGCTACACCTTC
-	TRBV5-1	TRBJ1-1	-	CASRDSGNTEAFF	TGCGCCAGCAGGGACTCGGGGAACACTGAAGCTTTCTTT
TRBD1	TRBV5-4	TRBJ2-7	-	CASSLDRAAYEQYF	TGTGCCAGCAGCCTTGACAGGGCGGCCTACGAGCAGTACTTC
TRBD2	TRBV7-2	TRBJ2-5	-	CASSLGGTYQETQYF	TGTGCCAGCAGCTTGGGAGGGACGTACCAAGAGACCCAGTACTTC
-	TRBV18	TRBJ1-2	-	CASSPGGSHGYTF	TGTGCCAGCTCACCGGGGGGGAGTCATGGCTACACCTTC
TRBD2	TRBV3-1/TRBV3-2	TRBJ2-1	-	CASRRGGVVEQFF	TGTGCCAGCAGGCGGGGGGGAGTCGTTGAGCAGTTCTTC
TRBD1	TRBV5-5	TRBJ1-1	-	CASSWGQKNTEAFF	TGTGCCAGCAGCTGGGGACAGAAAAACACTGAAGCTTTCTTT
TRBD1	TRBV11-2	TRBJ2-1	-	CASSTTGHEQFF	TGTGCCAGCAGCACGACAGGGCATGAGCAGTTCTTC
TRBD1	TRBV19	TRBJ1-4	-	CASSMGTGYATNEKLFF	TGTGCCAGTAGTATGGGGACAGGATATGCAACTAATGAAAAACTGTTTTTT
-	TRBV18	TRBJ2-7	-	CASSPGQQSSYEQYF	TGTGCCAGCTCACCAGGACAGCAGAGCTCCTACGAGCAGTACTTC
TRBD2	TRBV9	TRBJ2-7	-	CASSVTGTSGTHEQYF	TGTGCCAGCAGCGTGACCGGGACTAGCGGGACTCACGAGCAGTACTTC
-	TRBV2	TRBJ2-1	-	CASKGDLRYREQFF	TGTGCCAGCAAAGGAGACCTTAGGTACAGGGAGCAGTTCTTC
TRBD1	TRBV7-9	TRBJ1-2	-	CASSSLSGTGSGYTF	TGTGCCAGCAGCTCTTTATCCGGGACAGGGAGTGGCTACACCTTC
TRBD2	TRBV6-5	TRBJ2-1	-	CASRAGLAGVDEQFF	TGTGCCAGCAGGGCGGGACTAGCGGGAGTCGATGAGCAGTTCTTC
TRBD1	TRBV10-2	TRBJ1-2	-	CASFGTGAWGYTF	TGCGCCAGTTTTGGGACAGGCGCTTGGGGCTACACCTTC
-	TRBV4-3	TRBJ1-2	-	CASSQDDSRIYGYTF	TGCGCCAGCAGCCAAGACGACAGTAGAATCTATGGCTACACCTTC
TRBD1	TRBV28	TRBJ2-3	few	CASSFGDREVTDTQYF	TGTGCCAGCAGTTTTGGGGACAGGGAAGTTACAGATACGCAGTATTTT
-	TRBV6-1	TRBJ1-1	-	CASSENPSGDTEAFF	TGTGCCAGCAGTGAAAATCCCAGCGGGGACACTGAAGCTTTCTTT
-	TRBV27	TRBJ2-7	-	CASTPRSVPYEQYF	TGTGCCAGCACCCCAAGGAGCGTCCCCTACGAGCAGTACTTC
-	TRBV9	TRBJ2-3	-	CASSVRQGTDTQYF	TGTGCCAGCAGCGTGCGACAGGGCACAGATACGCAGTATTTT
-	TRBV6-5	TRBJ2-1	-	CASSRRLNSYNEQFF	TGTGCCAGCAGTAGGAGACTGAACTCCTACAATGAGCAGTTCTTC
TRBD2	TRBV5-4	TRBJ2-1	-	CASTLAGGPSNEQFF	TGTGCCAGCACCCTAGCGGGAGGGCCGTCCAATGAGCAGTTCTTC
TRBD1	TRBV18	TRBJ2-2	once	CASSPTDRGLFGELFF	TGTGCCAGCTCACCGACGGACAGGGGGCTTTTCGGGGAGCTGTTTTTT
TRBD1	TRBV10-3	TRBJ1-6	-	CAISEPGQKNSPLHF	TGTGCCATCAGTGAGCCGGGACAGAAAAATTCACCCCTCCACTTT
-	TRBV6-5	TRBJ2-3	-	CASSYNGGTVGDTQYF	TGTGCCAGCAGTTACAATGGTGGGACTGTAGGCGATACGCAGTATTTT
-	TRBV11-2	TRBJ1-6	-	CASSLQGQMRGSPLHF	TGTGCCAGCAGCTTACAAGGACAGATGCGTGGTTCACCCCTCCACTTT
-	TRBV19	TRBJ1-5	-	CASSISSQGKVQPQHF	TGTGCCAGTAGTATATCAAGCCAGGGGAAAGTTCAGCCCCAGCATTTT
TRBD1	TRBV29-1	TRBJ1-1	-	CSVAPTGWAEAFF	TGCAGCGTTGCCCCGACAGGGTGGGCTGAAGCTTTCTTT
-	TRBV21-1	TRBJ1-5	few	CASTHQGASQPQHF	TGTGCCAGCACCCATCAGGGGGCGAGTCAGCCCCAGCATTTT
TRBD1	TRBV20-1	TRBJ2-7	-	CSATQGYEQYF	TGCAGTGCTACACAGGGGTACGAGCAGTACTTC
-	TRBV6-6	TRBJ2-1	-	CASSTGHPGGNEQFF	TGTGCCAGCAGTACGGGACACCCTGGGGGCAATGAGCAGTTCTTC
-	TRBV6-5	TRBJ2-7	-	CASSYYGGRSYEQYF	TGTGCCAGCAGTTATTATGGGGGCCGGTCCTACGAGCAGTACTTC
TRBD2	TRBV5-4	TRBJ2-7	-	CASSVGTNQEQYF	TGTGCCAGCAGCGTTGGGACTAATCAAGAGCAGTACTTC
TRBD1	TRBV19	TRBJ2-7	-	CASSPTGAPYEQYF	TGTGCCAGTAGCCCCACAGGGGCCCCCTACGAGCAGTACTTC
-	TRBV19	TRBJ1-3	once	CATQSGFSGNTIYF	TGTGCCACCCAGAGCGGCTTCTCTGGAAACACCATATATTTT
TRBD1	TRBV6-5	TRBJ2-1	-	CASRRDRGDEQFF	TGTGCCAGCAGAAGGGACAGGGGCGATGAGCAGTTCTTC
-	TRBV7-9	TRBJ1-1	-	CASSYAGTTRGAFF	TGTGCCAGCAGCTACGCCGGGACAACCAGAGGGGCTTTCTTT
TRBD2	TRBV27	TRBJ2-7	-	CASIPSGGYEQYF	TGTGCCAGCATCCCTAGCGGGGGGTACGAGCAGTACTTC
-	TRBV2	TRBJ1-1	-	CASKFGGNTEAFF	TGTGCCAGCAAGTTCGGGGGGAACACTGAAGCTTTCTTT
TRBD2	TRBV7-2	TRBJ2-5	-	CASSGQTSGRQETQYF	TGTGCCAGCAGCGGCCAGACTAGCGGGAGGCAAGAGACCCAGTACTTC
-	TRBV28	TRBJ2-5	-	CASSLGGRGETQYF	TGTGCCAGCAGTTTGGGGGGGCGCGGGGAGACCCAGTACTTC
TRBD2	TRBV7-3	TRBJ2-3	-	CASSLQGGSGRDTQYF	TGTGCCAGCAGCTTACAGGGTGGTAGCGGGAGAGATACGCAGTATTTT
TRBD2	TRBV10-2	TRBJ2-5	-	CASSRTGTSETQYF	TGCGCCAGCAGTCGGACCGGGACTAGCGAGACCCAGTACTTC
-	TRBV5-1	TRBJ1-1	-	CASSLATFGTEAFF	TGCGCCAGCAGCTTAGCAACGTTCGGGACTGAAGCTTTCTTT
-	TRBV27	TRBJ1-5	-	CASRSPGGGQPQHF	TGTGCCAGCCGTTCCCCGGGGGGCGGCCAGCCCCAGCATTTT
-	TRBV28	TRBJ2-7	-	CASSFPLSGLTNYEQYF	TGTGCCAGCAGTTTCCCGTTATCGGGACTGACGAACTACGAGCAGTACTTC
-	TRBV7-2	TRBJ2-2	-	CASSPQGPNTGELFF	TGTGCCAGCAGCCCACAGGGCCCGAACACCGGGGAGCTGTTTTTT